Included here is one T cell receptor beta chain sequence, with context. The antigen remains unidentified. The CDR3 consists of 13 residues. CDR1 is GTSNPN, CDR2 SVGIG, per germline (reference sequence). Trimming took 2 bases from V and 9 from J; bases not matched to a gene: 7. Researchers collected about 9.7 milliliters of peripheral blood from every single donor. This record belongs to a study of blood T cells in healthy people across ages. The study's findings and limits: Estimated diversity that came from one million T cells was considered an underestimate.

The second PCR ran about 6 to 12 cycles with a sample-barcoded 5' primer and J-beta primers. TCRdb reprocessed the 5' RACE reads with MiXCR, giving one entry per CDR3 protein. The sample lists about 670,000 distinct CDR3 sequences, around 38% occurring once. Source material: blood. The gene calls are TRBV30 and TRBJ1-5, with 7 bases lining up with TRBD1. The receptor's source is a man older than 75 in good health. CDR3 sequence: CAWSQAGGGPQHF. The CDR3 coding sequence is TGTGCCTGGAGTCAGGCAGGGGGAGGGCCCCAGCATTTT. Full variable domain (missing parts from reference TRBV30 and TRBJ1-5): SQTIHQWPATLVQPVGSPLSLECTVEGTSNPNLYWYRQAAGRGLQLLFYSVGIGQISSEVPQNLSASRPQDRQFILSSKKLLLSDSGFYLCAWSQAGGGPQHFGDGTRLSIL.